The entry below describes one T cell receptor (beta chain). This clone's antigen is unknown. There are no base qualities to consult, and no much larger clone falls within one base. This specimen belongs to a study of radiotherapy plus CTLA-4 blockade in lung cancer (dated by TCRdb to the late 2010s). As for the study more broadly: Among enrolled patients, 15% to 20% had an objective response and 30% to 40% reached disease control.

Results the study describes overall, beyond this receptor: Increased serum interferon-beta after radiation, together with early dynamic changes in blood T cell clones, were reported to be the strongest predictors of response. After treatment with radiotherapy and ipilimumab, TCR clones that originated in tumors expanded in peripheral blood.

Library construction relied on the immunoSEQ multiplex PCR assay. Drawn from immuneACCESS, this table holds only the in-frame rearrangements with V and J called that TCRdb kept. Clones are partly lost; checked studies trace under half to an unresolved V gene and leave the rest unexplained. The sample yields about 84,000 clones; about two thirds were counted once. The ten largest clones capture about 14% of the sample. The study tested focal radiation therapy combined with CTLA-4 blockade (ipilimumab) in patients with chemo-refractory metastatic non-small-cell lung cancer. Taken from cysteine to phenylalanine, the CDR3 has 13 residues. The read is trimmed to its CDR3 DNA, 39 bases read in frame from base 1. In the germline V gene (reference sequence), CDR1 corresponds to LNHDA and CDR2 to SQIVND. V lost 5 bases and J lost 6 bases; the stretch between them is 14 bases long.

The chain uses TRBV19 and TRBJ2-7, with the D gene too uncertain to name. Sequences were derived from peripheral blood, sampled from a patient treated with radiotherapy plus ipilimumab. This clonotype was obtained from a human donor with non-small cell lung cancer that progressed on radiotherapy plus ipilimumab. The DNA sequence is as follows: TGTGCCAGTAGTCCAACCCTCCTTCGCGAGCAGTACTTC. It encodes CASSPTLLREQYF.